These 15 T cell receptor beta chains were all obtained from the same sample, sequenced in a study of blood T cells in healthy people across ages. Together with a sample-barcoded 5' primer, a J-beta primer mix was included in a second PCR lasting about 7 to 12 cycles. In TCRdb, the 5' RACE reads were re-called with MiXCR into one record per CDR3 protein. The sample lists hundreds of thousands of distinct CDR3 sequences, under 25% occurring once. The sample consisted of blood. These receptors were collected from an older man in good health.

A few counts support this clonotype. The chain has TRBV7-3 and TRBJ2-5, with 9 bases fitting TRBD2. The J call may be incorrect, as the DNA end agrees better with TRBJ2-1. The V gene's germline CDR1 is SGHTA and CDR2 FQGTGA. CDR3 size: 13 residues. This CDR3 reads CASSLLAGWEQFF. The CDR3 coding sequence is TGTGCCAGCAGCTTACTAGCGGGATGGGAGCAGTTCTTC.

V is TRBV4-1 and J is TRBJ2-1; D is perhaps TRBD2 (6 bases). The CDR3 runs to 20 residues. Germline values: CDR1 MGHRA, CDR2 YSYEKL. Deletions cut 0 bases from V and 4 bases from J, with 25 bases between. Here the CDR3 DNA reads TGCGCCAGCAGCCAAGATCCCCCCACTAGCACTTCGATGGGATACAATGAGCAGTTCTTC. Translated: CASSQDPPTSTSMGYNEQFF.

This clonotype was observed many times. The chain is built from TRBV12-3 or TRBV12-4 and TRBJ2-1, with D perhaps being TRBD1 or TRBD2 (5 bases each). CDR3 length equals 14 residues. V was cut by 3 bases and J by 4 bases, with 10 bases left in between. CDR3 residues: CASSFGTEYNEQFF. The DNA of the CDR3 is TGTGCCAGCAGTTTTGGGACCGAGTACAATGAGCAGTTCTTC.

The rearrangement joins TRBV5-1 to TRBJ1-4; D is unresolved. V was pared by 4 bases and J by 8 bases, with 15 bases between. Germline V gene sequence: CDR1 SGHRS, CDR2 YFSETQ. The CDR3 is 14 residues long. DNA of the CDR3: TGCGCCAGCAGCGGCGGGTCATCGGGAGAAAAACTGTTTTTT. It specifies CASSGGSSGEKLFF.

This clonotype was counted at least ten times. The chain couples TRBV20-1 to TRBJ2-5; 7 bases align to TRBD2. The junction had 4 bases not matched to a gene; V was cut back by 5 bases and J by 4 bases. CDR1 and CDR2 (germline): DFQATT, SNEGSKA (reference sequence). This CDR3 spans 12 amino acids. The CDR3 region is CSAGLAGETQYF. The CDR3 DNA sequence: TGCAGTGCTGGCTTAGCGGGAGAGACCCAGTACTTC.

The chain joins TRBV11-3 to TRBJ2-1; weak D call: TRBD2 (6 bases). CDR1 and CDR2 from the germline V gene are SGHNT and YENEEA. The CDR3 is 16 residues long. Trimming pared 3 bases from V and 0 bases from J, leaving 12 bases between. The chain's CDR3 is CASSLNGGSSYNEQFF. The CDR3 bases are TGTGCCAGCAGCTTGAACGGGGGAAGCTCCTACAATGAGCAGTTCTTC.

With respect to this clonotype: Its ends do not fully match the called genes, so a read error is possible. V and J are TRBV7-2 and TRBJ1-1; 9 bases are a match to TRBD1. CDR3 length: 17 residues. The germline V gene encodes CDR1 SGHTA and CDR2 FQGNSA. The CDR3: CASRFSVGQGYFTETFF. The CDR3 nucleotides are TGTGCCAGCAGGTTTAGTGTTGGACAGGGGTATTTCACTGAAACTTTCTTT.

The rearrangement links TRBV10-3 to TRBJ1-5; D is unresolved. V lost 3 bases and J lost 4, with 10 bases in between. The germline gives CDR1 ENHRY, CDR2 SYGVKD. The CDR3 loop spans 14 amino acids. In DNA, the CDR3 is TGTGCCATCAGTGAAGGTTTGGGAAATCAGCCCCAGCATTTT. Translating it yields CAISEGLGNQPQHF.

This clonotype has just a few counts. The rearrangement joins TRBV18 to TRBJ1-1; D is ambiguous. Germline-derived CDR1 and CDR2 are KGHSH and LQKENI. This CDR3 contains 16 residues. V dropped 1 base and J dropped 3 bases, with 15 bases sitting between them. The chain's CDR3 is CASSPRIEGADTEAFF. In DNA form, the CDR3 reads TGTGCCAGCTCACCACGGATCGAGGGCGCGGACACTGAAGCTTTCTTT.

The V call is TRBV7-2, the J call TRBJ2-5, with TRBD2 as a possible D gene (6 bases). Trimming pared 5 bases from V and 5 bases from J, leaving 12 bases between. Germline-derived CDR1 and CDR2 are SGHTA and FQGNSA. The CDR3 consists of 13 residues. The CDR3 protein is CASSTGVRETQYF. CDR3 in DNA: TGTGCCAGCAGCACGGGAGTCCGGGAGACCCAGTACTTC.

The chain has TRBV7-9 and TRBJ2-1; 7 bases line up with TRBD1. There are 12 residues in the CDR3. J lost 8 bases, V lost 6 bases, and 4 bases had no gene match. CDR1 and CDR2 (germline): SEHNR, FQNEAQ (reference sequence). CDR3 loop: CASRLTGHEQFF. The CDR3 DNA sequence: TGTGCCAGCAGACTGACAGGGCATGAGCAGTTCTTC.

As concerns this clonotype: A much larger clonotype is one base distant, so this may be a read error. The chain's CDR3 is CASSLGGGYDYTF. The CDR3 DNA follows: TGTGCCAGCAGCTTAGGGGGCGGCTATGACTACACCTTC. The chain recombines TRBV7-3 with TRBJ1-2; possible D gene TRBD1, 6 bases. The length of the CDR3 is 13 residues. The germline gives CDR1 SGHTA, CDR2 FQGTGA. The whole variable domain, remainder taken from reference TRBV7-3 and TRBJ1-2, is GAGVSQTPSNKVTEKGKYVELRCDPISGHTALYWYRQSLGQGPEFLIYFQGTGAADDSGLPNDRFFAVRPEGSVSTLKIQRTERGDSAVYLCASSLGGGYDYTFGSGTRLTVV.

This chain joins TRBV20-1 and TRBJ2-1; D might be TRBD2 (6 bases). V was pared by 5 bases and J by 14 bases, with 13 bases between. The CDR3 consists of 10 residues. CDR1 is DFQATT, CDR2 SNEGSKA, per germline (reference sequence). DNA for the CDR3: TGCAGTGCTCGTCGGGAGAGGGAGTTCTTC. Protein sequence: CSARREREFF.

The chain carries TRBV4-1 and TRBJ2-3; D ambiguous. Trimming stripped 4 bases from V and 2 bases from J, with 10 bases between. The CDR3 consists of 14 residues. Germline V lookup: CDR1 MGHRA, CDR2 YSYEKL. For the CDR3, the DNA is TGCGCCAGCAGCCTGGGCAGCCACACAGATACGCAGTATTTT. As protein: CASSLGSHTDTQYF.

DNA for the CDR3: TGTGCCAGCAGTGTGACTAGCGGGGTCGCGGGTACGCAGTATTTT. Its translation is CASSVTSGVAGTQYF. The rearrangement joins TRBV12-3 or TRBV12-4 to TRBJ2-3; 11 positions match TRBD2. Trimming took 5 bases from V and 8 from J; bases not matched to a gene: 9. The CDR3 loop spans 15 amino acids.